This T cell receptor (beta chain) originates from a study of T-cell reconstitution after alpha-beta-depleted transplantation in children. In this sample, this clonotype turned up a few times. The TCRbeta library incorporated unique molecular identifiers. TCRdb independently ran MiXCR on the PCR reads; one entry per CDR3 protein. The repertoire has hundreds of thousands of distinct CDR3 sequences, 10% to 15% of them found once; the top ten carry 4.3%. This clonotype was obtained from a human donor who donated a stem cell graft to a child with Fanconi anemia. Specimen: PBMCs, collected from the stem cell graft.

The CDR3 sequence: CSVISWYDEQFF. The DNA of the CDR3 is TGCAGCGTAATTAGCTGGTACGATGAGCAGTTCTTC. V usage is TRBV29-1 and J usage is TRBJ2-1, with D hard to call. Germline assignment: CDR1 SQVTM and CDR2 ANQGSEA. V was shortened by 6 bases and J by 8 bases, with 14 bases between the two germline ends. The CDR3 loop spans 12 amino acids.